The 2 T cell receptor beta chains in this list originate from one sample, sequenced in a study of PD-1 blockade in classical Hodgkin lymphoma. Here immunoSEQ multiplex PCR was the method, and the copy in TCRdb shows in-frame clones only, minus some. The table records tens of thousands of clones, about 80% of them present only once. Documented time point: cycle 4 day 1 (C4D1), after more than five weeks of nivolumab. Every single patient, without exception, relapsed after autologous stem cell transplantation, and brentuximab vedotin exposure varied. Sequencing used peripheral blood mononuclear cells (PBMCs), obtained before the fourth cycle of nivolumab. The source is a human donor with classical Hodgkin lymphoma.

This chain joins TRBV6-6 and TRBJ2-1; D is uncertain. CDR1 and CDR2 from the germline V gene are MNHNY and SVGAGI (reference sequence). V was clipped by 6 bases and J by 6 bases, with 12 bases between them. CDR3 length: 13 amino acids. Written as DNA, the CDR3 is TGTGCCAGCAGCCCTCTAAAAGGCAATGAGCAGTTCTTC. Encoded protein: CASSPLKGNEQFF.

This rearrangement joins TRBV11-3 to TRBJ2-1; D is unresolved. CDR3 length equals 13 residues. Trimming stripped 5 bases from V and 2 bases from J, with 7 bases between. Germline CDR1 is SGHNT and CDR2 is YENEEA. The CDR3 DNA follows: TGTGCCAGCAGCCTCCAAACCTACAATGAGCAGTTCTTC. Translated: CASSLQTYNEQFF.